The present entry profiles one T cell receptor (beta chain) with its context. Its antigen is as yet unknown. This sample is part of a study of CD8+ T cells in alopecia areata. Study-level results: Elevated clonality characterized lesional scalp relative to normal scalp, particularly in alopecia totalis/universalis.

The CDR3 sequence is 13 residues long. Germline V gene data show CDR1 as SQVTM and CDR2 as ANQGSEA. V was pared by 4 bases and J by 1 base, with 10 bases between. After isolation, RNA underwent reverse transcription to generate cDNA as the sequencing template. Libraries were prepared by immunoSEQ multiplex PCR; TCRdb keeps only in-frame clonotypes and omits some of them. The sample holds about 120,000 clones, about 60% seen once. This clonotype originated in a human donor in good health. The chain uses TRBV29-1 and TRBJ1-1; no clear D gene. Specimen: CD4+ T cells sorted from blood. The CDR3 reads CSVVLRPNTEAFF. CDR3 nucleotides: TGCAGCGTTGTGCTCAGACCGAACACTGAAGCTTTCTTT. Full variable domain (missing parts from reference TRBV29-1 and TRBJ1-1): SAVISQKPSRDICQRGTSLTIQCQVDSQVTMMFWYRQQPGQSLTLIATANQGSEATYESGFVIDKFPISRPNLTFSTLTVSNMSPEDSSIYLCSVVLRPNTEAFFGQGTRLTVV.